This TCR beta chain comes out of a study of T cells in Graves' hyperthyroidism and ophthalmopathy. Template material for amplifying TCR beta CDR3 regions consisted of RNA transcripts. When the TCR CDR3 underwent first-round RT-PCR, the HTBI primer set was used. MiXCR, applied by TCRdb to the multiplex PCR reads, yields one record per CDR3 protein. The sample records roughly 720,000 distinct CDR3 sequences, roughly 17% being singletons. A remark on this clonotype: The germline gene is not matched at one end of the junction; a read error may be the cause.

CDR1 and CDR2 from the germline V gene are SQVTM and ANQGSEA. The CDR3 runs 15 residues. 9.5 to 10 ml fresh peripheral blood yielded the PBMCs. V and J are TRBV29-1 and TRBJ2-3, with D perhaps given as TRBD1 or TRBD2 (5 bases each). The receptor was derived from a man between 45 and 60 years old with Graves' hyperthyroidism. The sample taken for sequencing was blood. CDR3 loop: CSVPRPYSSTGTQYF. The CDR3 bases are TGCAGCGTCCCTCGGCCCTACTCTAGCACAGGTACGCAGTATTTT.